Below are 30 T cell receptor beta chains sequenced from a single sample in a study of identical twins listed by TCRdb under 2016. Preparation of the library involved 5' RACE. TCRdb records Illumina HiSeq 2000 as the sequencer. TCRdb reprocessing: public reads trimmed at Q25 with fastp, clones called with MiXCR, in-frame beta chains kept. A single entry per CDR3 protein holds the most common genes and DNA from its merged rows. This sample comprises 450,000 or so distinct CDR3 sequences, over 12% of them detected only once. About 0.52% of the sample comes from the top ten. These data were likewise used in another study, on yellow fever vaccine responses in identical twins.

Sequenced: CD4+ T cells sorted from blood. The receptor set was obtained from a woman younger than 35 in good health.

The chain joins TRBV19 to TRBJ1-5; no reliable D call. V shed 5 bases and J shed 5 bases, with 10 bases lying between them. The CDR3 has 13 residues. Per the germline V gene, CDR1 is LNHDA and CDR2 is SQIVND (reference sequence). CDR3 DNA sequence: TGTGCCAGTAGTCAGGTTCGGCATCAGCCCCAGCATTTT. Protein sequence: CASSQVRHQPQHF.

This clonotype showed up just a few times. The J gene is TRBJ2-2, the V gene TRBV6-1; 9 nucleotides agree with TRBD2. The CDR3 runs 15 residues. CDR1 MNHNS and CDR2 SASEGT come from the germline V gene. With 8 bases clipped from V and 5 bases from J, the junction kept 9 bases outside the gene matches. For the CDR3, the DNA is TGTGCCAGCTGGGGCGGGGGGGCAAGGACCGGGGAGCTGTTTTTT. Translation: CASWGGGARTGELFF.

This clonotype was counted ten times or more. V is TRBV5-1 and J is TRBJ1-2, with D possibly being TRBD1 (6 bases). Trimming cost V 2 bases and J 4 bases, with 12 bases left between them. This CDR3 comprises 14 residues. The V gene's germline CDR1 is SGHRS and CDR2 YFSETQ. Here the CDR3 reads CASSLGQSSYGYTF. The DNA for the CDR3 is TGCGCCAGCAGCTTAGGACAGAGCTCCTATGGCTACACCTTC.

The table lists this clonotype with a few counts. This sequence joins TRBV6-5 and TRBJ2-1; a possible D gene is TRBD2 (5 bases). Deletions cut 3 bases from V and 4 bases from J, with 10 bases between. Germline CDR1 is MNHEY and CDR2 is SVGAGI. CDR3 length: 14 residues. CDR3 in amino acids: CASSYAGPYNEQFF. The CDR3 DNA follows: TGTGCCAGCAGTTATGCGGGCCCTTACAATGAGCAGTTCTTC.

This clonotype was found a few times. The chain links TRBV20-1 to TRBJ2-3; 15 nucleotides line up with TRBD2. The V segment lost 0 bases and the J segment 5 bases; nucleotides outside the gene matches: 15. CDR1 DFQATT and CDR2 SNEGSKA come from the germline V gene (reference sequence). The CDR3 covers 20 residues. DNA for the CDR3: TGCAGTGCTAGAGAGGGGCGGACTAGCGGGAGGGCCTGGTATGGAGATACGCAGTATTTT. Its translation: CSAREGRTSGRAWYGDTQYF.

Many counts were recorded for this clonotype. The chain carries TRBV24-1 and TRBJ1-4; 12 nucleotides line up with TRBD1. V dropped 12 bases and J dropped 7; count of bases not matched to a gene: 8. Germline-derived CDR1 and CDR2 are KGHDR and SFDVKD. The CDR3 runs 14 residues. CDR3: CAAGTGGKVEKLFF. CDR3 coding DNA: TGTGCCGCGGGGACAGGGGGCAAAGTTGAAAAACTGTTTTTT.

The chain couples TRBV24-1 to TRBJ2-7; D may be TRBD1 (5 bases). Germline assignment: CDR1 KGHDR and CDR2 SFDVKD. Trimming took 3 bases from V and 4 from J, leaving 12 bases between them. The CDR3 is 14 amino acids. Written as DNA, the CDR3 is TGTGCCACCAGTGATGGAACGCAGGGTTACGAGCAGTACTTC. Protein sequence: CATSDGTQGYEQYF.

In this sample, this clonotype turned up a few times. This chain joins TRBV3-1 and TRBJ2-7, with D perhaps matching TRBD2 (5 bases). The CDR3 extends over 14 amino acids. The germline V and J ends were trimmed by 2 bases and 2 bases, with 10 bases remaining between them. Germline CDR1 LGHDT, CDR2 YNNKEL (reference sequence). As DNA, the CDR3 is TGTGCCAGCAGCCAATTGGCAGCGGCCTACGAGCAGTACTTC. Its protein is CASSQLAAAYEQYF.

CDR3: CASSMEGIIYEQYF. CDR3 DNA sequence: TGTGCCAGCAGTATGGAGGGGATCATCTACGAGCAGTACTTC. The V call is TRBV2, the J call TRBJ2-7; possible D gene TRBD2, 6 bases. Germline CDR1 reads SNHLY; CDR2 reads FYNNEI. V lost 5 bases and J lost 3, with 14 bases in between. The CDR3 has 14 residues.

This clonotype occurred a few times. The chain couples TRBV6-5 to TRBJ2-3; D call uncertain. Germline V gene sequence: CDR1 MNHEY, CDR2 SVGAGI. The CDR3 length is 13 residues. The V gene lost 0 bases and the J gene lost 6 bases, with 7 bases spanning the gap. The CDR3 DNA is TGTGCCAGCAGTTACTCGCCCGGGGATACGCAGTATTTT. It yields the protein CASSYSPGDTQYF.

The rearrangement joins TRBV5-1 to TRBJ1-1; 9 bases fit TRBD1. CDR1 and CDR2 from the germline V gene are SGHRS and YFSETQ. V was pared by 1 base and J by 6 bases, with 7 bases of the junction left unmatched. The CDR3 contains 15 residues. CDR3 residues: CASSLSGQGRSEAFF. As DNA, the CDR3 is TGCGCCAGCAGCTTGAGTGGACAGGGGAGGTCTGAAGCTTTCTTT.

The rearrangement links TRBV4-3 to TRBJ2-7; D not resolved. Trimming cost V 0 bases and J 7 bases, with 22 bases left between them. This CDR3 region has 17 residues. Germline loops: CDR1 LGHNA, CDR2 YSLEER. CDR3 region: CASSQDGGLVGAREQYF. CDR3 coding DNA: TGCGCCAGCAGCCAAGATGGTGGCCTAGTAGGAGCTAGGGAGCAGTACTTC.

This clonotype has ten or more counts. The chain combines TRBV12-3 or TRBV12-4 with TRBJ2-7, with TRBD2 as a possible D gene (6 bases). V was trimmed by 5 bases and J by 9 bases, leaving 17 bases between them. The CDR3 is 13 amino acids. CDR3 DNA sequence: TGTGCCAGCAGTCCCGCAAAACTAGCTGCGCAGTACTTC. This translates into CASSPAKLAAQYF.

The gene calls are TRBV10-3 and TRBJ2-7, with 7 bases lining up with TRBD1. The CDR3 has 15 residues. With V trimmed by 1 base and J by 1 base, 4 bases remained unmatched. CDR1 is ENHRY and CDR2 is SYGVKD in the germline V gene. CDR3 sequence (DNA): TGTGCCATCAGTGAGTTTTCGGGACAGTCCTACGAGCAGTACTTC. This codes for CAISEFSGQSYEQYF.

The CDR3 region is CASSFLPGTGKTGANVLTF. The CDR3 DNA sequence: TGCGCCAGCAGCTTTCTTCCTGGGACAGGGAAAACTGGGGCCAACGTCCTGACTTTC. The chain combines TRBV5-1 with TRBJ2-6, with 9 positions matching TRBD1. The germline CDR1 and CDR2 sequences are SGHRS and YFSETQ. CDR3 length: 19 residues. The V and J ends lost 2 bases and 2 bases, in that order; junction bases with no gene match: 11.

The chain combines TRBV30 with TRBJ2-1; no clear D gene. The CDR3 length is 12 residues. Germline V CDR1 and CDR2: GTSNPN, SVGIG (reference sequence). Between the trimmed V and J ends, which lost 0 bases and 10 bases, there was a span of 10 bases. DNA for the CDR3: TGTGCCTGGAGTGTAGAAGCAATCGAGCAGTTCTTC. Translating gives CAWSVEAIEQFF.

The chain has TRBV12-3 or TRBV12-4 and TRBJ1-6, with no clear D. The CDR3 runs to 13 residues. Trimming stripped 5 bases from V and 8 bases from J, with 10 bases between. The CDR3 loop reads CASSLNMDSPLHF. The DNA of the CDR3 is TGTGCCAGCAGTCTAAACATGGATTCACCCCTCCACTTT.

This clonotype was seen a few times. The chain couples TRBV20-1 to TRBJ2-1; the D is unclear. Germline values: CDR1 DFQATT, CDR2 SNEGSKA (reference sequence). Trimming cost V 2 bases and J 5 bases, with 10 bases left between them. The CDR3 contains 13 residues. The CDR3 DNA reads as TGCAGTGCTAGAAGTGCCTATGACAATGAGCAGTTCTTC. It yields the protein CSARSAYDNEQFF.

This clonotype was seen a few times. The CDR3 sequence is CASGTPNTGGLGELFF. CDR3 nucleotide sequence: TGTGCCAGCGGCACACCCAATACAGGGGGCCTCGGGGAGCTGTTTTTT. The chain links TRBV28 to TRBJ2-2, with 9 nucleotides matching TRBD1. The germline V gene has CDR1 MDHEN and CDR2 SYDVKM. V shed 8 bases, J shed 7 bases, and the junction held 14 bases outside the gene matches. This CDR3 is built from 16 residues.

The rearrangement links TRBV3-1 to TRBJ2-2; TRBD2 aligns across 9 bases. The V and J ends lost 4 bases and 3 bases, in that order; junction bases with no gene match: 3. The germline V gene has CDR1 LGHDT and CDR2 YNNKEL (reference sequence). The CDR3 contains 15 residues. CDR3 nucleotides: TGTGCCAGCAGCCCTAGCGGGGCTCACACCGGGGAGCTGTTTTTT. Its translation is CASSPSGAHTGELFF.

At least ten counts were recorded for this clonotype. The chain links TRBV27 to TRBJ2-1, with D possibly matching TRBD2 (5 bases). V was clipped by 5 bases and J by 0 bases, with 11 bases between them. Germline assignment: CDR1 MNHEY and CDR2 SMNVEV (reference sequence). The CDR3 loop spans 15 amino acids. This CDR3 reads CASSPEGHSYNEQFF. The CDR3 DNA sequence: TGTGCCAGCAGTCCCGAGGGCCACTCCTACAATGAGCAGTTCTTC.

Only a few counts were recorded for this clonotype. J is TRBJ2-3 and V is TRBV20-1; 7 nucleotides agree with TRBD2. This CDR3 has 15 residues. V was clipped by 6 bases and J by 0 bases; unmatched bases: 9. Per germline, CDR1 DFQATT and CDR2 SNEGSKA (reference sequence). DNA of the CDR3: TGCAGTGCCGCTCCGGGGGGAGCTAGCACAGATACGCAGTATTTT. Amino acids: CSAAPGGASTDTQYF.

The sample holds many counts of this clonotype. This chain uses TRBV29-1 with TRBJ2-7; D unclear. Trimming took 0 bases from V and 1 from J, leaving 4 bases between them. CDR3 size: 12 residues. The V gene's germline CDR1 is SQVTM and CDR2 ANQGSEA. CDR3 DNA sequence: TGCAGCGTTGAAGATTTGTCCTACGAGCAGTACTTC. It encodes CSVEDLSYEQYF.

This clonotype was detected a few times. The CDR3 DNA is TGCAGTGCTTTAAGCTCCTATGGCTACACCTTC. Translating gives CSALSSYGYTF. The chain carries TRBV20-1 and TRBJ1-2; D remains unclear. Trimming cost V 5 bases and J 4 bases, with 8 bases left between them. CDR1 and CDR2 from the germline V gene are DFQATT and SNEGSKA (reference sequence). The CDR3 has 11 residues.

This clonotype turned up a few times. The rearrangement uses TRBV3-1 and TRBJ1-1; D uncertain. This CDR3 contains 12 residues. Germline-derived CDR1 and CDR2 are LGHDT and YNNKEL (reference sequence). Trimming removed 0 bases from V and 7 bases from J, with 6 bases in between. DNA for the CDR3: TGTGCCAGCAGCCAAGAGTTCCGTGAAGCTTTCTTT. Protein: CASSQEFREAFF. Combining the CDR3 with reference TRBV3-1 and TRBJ1-1 gives the whole variable domain DTAVSQTPKYLVTQMGNDKSIKCEQNLGHDTMYWYKQDSKKFLKIMFSYNNKELIINETVPNRFSPKSPDKAHLNLHINSLELGDSAVYFCASSQEFREAFFGQGTRLTVV.

The chain couples TRBV7-9 to TRBJ2-1; D assignment may be TRBD1 or TRBD2 (5 bases each). The CDR3 loop spans 15 amino acids. V lost 5 bases and J 9 bases, leaving 20 bases between the germline ends. Germline V CDR1 and CDR2: SEHNR, FQNEAQ (reference sequence). The CDR3 DNA sequence: TGTGCCAGCAGCAAAGACGATGGGACCTCACGTGAGCAGTTCTTC. The encoded protein is CASSKDDGTSREQFF.

There are a few counts of this clonotype. This rearrangement joins TRBV7-2 to TRBJ1-5, with D unresolved. Germline V lookup: CDR1 SGHTA, CDR2 FQGNSA. The germline V and J ends were trimmed by 4 bases and 7 bases, with 14 bases remaining between them. The CDR3 is 14 residues long. This chain's CDR3 is CASSSAGIGQPQHF. As DNA, the CDR3 is TGTGCCAGCAGCTCAGCGGGGATTGGACAGCCCCAGCATTTT. The full variable domain, rest sourced from reference TRBV7-2 and TRBJ1-5, is GAGVSQSPSNKVTEKGKDVELRCDPISGHTALYWYRQSLGQGLEFLIYFQGNSAPDKSGLPSDRFSAERTGGSVSTLTIQRTQQEDSAVYLCASSSAGIGQPQHFGDGTRLSIL.

Many counts were recorded for this clonotype. The junction and the germline gene differ at one end; a read error may be behind it. The chain uses TRBV12-3 or TRBV12-4 and TRBJ2-5; D gene unclear. The CDR3 covers 8 residues. This chain's CDR3 is CASSPTDF. The CDR3 DNA sequence: TGTGCCAGCAGCCCGACGGACTTC.

This clonotype has only a few counts. The chain employs TRBV6-2 or TRBV6-3 and TRBJ2-3, with TRBD2 matching over 12 bases. Germline CDR1 is MNHEY and CDR2 is SVGEGT. The ends lost 5 bases at V and 6 bases at J; junction bases unmatched: 6. This CDR3 is 15 amino acids long. The CDR3 DNA follows: TGTGCCAGCAGTCGGTCTAGCGGGAGGGCCGATACGCAGTATTTT. It yields the protein CASSRSSGRADTQYF.

This clonotype was counted a few times. The V call is TRBV27, the J call TRBJ2-7; TRBD1 matches at 9 bases. CDR3 length: 14 residues. Germline V lookup: CDR1 MNHEY, CDR2 SMNVEV (reference sequence). V gave up 3 bases and J gave up 3 bases; unmatched junction bases: 3. CDR3: CASSFGTGIYEQYF. For the CDR3, the DNA is TGTGCCAGCAGTTTCGGGACAGGGATCTACGAGCAGTACTTC.